This is a list of T cell receptor beta chains from one sample in a study of OX40 agonist ivuxolimab in advanced cancers. The method was immunoSEQ multiplex PCR; TCRdb's version includes in-frame clones alone and lacks a portion of them. The table has approximately 96,000 clones, about 90% seen once; the top ten hold around 1.5%. Material: CD4+ or CD8+ T cells sorted from blood, obtained in a trial of the OX40 agonist ivuxolimab. Source of these receptors: an adult with an advanced solid tumor such as melanoma, head and neck, liver or kidney cancer. Each CDR3 is given with its conserved first and last residue. Fields, in order: D gene, clone size, CDR3 length, V gene, J gene, CDR3 DNA, CDR3 protein. D genes are given only for firm matches. The size of a clone is reported for some rows only, either as once, few or many, or as a class for expanded clones.

D: NA
size: NA
length: 12
V: TRBV6-1
J: TRBJ1-5
DNA: TGTGCCAGCAGTAATTCAGAAGGGCCCCAGCATTTT
CDR3: CASSNSEGPQHF

D: NA
size: NA
length: 18
V: TRBV7-3
J: TRBJ2-7
DNA: TGTGCCAGCAGCCCAGAAGAAGTTCCCGGGACGCCAGATTACGAGCAGTACTTC
CDR3: CASSPEEVPGTPDYEQYF

D: NA
size: NA
length: 16
V: TRBV5-1
J: TRBJ2-2
DNA: TGCGCCAGCAGCTTGATCGGCAGTTCGAACACCGGGGAGCTGTTTTTT
CDR3: CASSLIGSSNTGELFF

D: NA
size: NA
length: 14
V: TRBV5-8
J: TRBJ1-1
DNA: TGTGCCAGCAGCTTGACAGGCGTGAACACTGAAGCTTTCTTT
CDR3: CASSLTGVNTEAFF

D: TRBD1
size: NA
length: 13
V: TRBV5-4
J: TRBJ2-7
DNA: TGTGCCAGCCGTTACAGGGGAGCCTACGAGCAGTACTTC
CDR3: CASRYRGAYEQYF

D: TRBD1
size: NA
length: 18
V: TRBV5-6
J: TRBJ2-6
DNA: TGTGCCAGCAGCATACGACAGGGTTTTGCCTCTGGGGCCAACGTCCTGACTTTC
CDR3: CASSIRQGFASGANVLTF

D: TRBD1
size: once
length: 14
V: TRBV5-4
J: TRBJ2-7
DNA: TGTGCCAGCAGCGTAGGGGACAGATCCTACGAGCAGTACTTC
CDR3: CASSVGDRSYEQYF

D: NA
size: NA
length: 14
V: TRBV2
J: TRBJ2-7
DNA: TGTGCCAGCAGGGGAGGTGGCGGGCGGTACGAGCAGTACTTC
CDR3: CASRGGGGRYEQYF

D: NA
size: NA
length: 14
V: TRBV27
J: TRBJ2-3
DNA: TGTGCCAGCAGTTCCGACAGAAGCACAGATACGCAGTATTTT
CDR3: CASSSDRSTDTQYF

D: NA
size: NA
length: 15
V: TRBV5-4
J: TRBJ2-1
DNA: TGTGCCAGCAGCTTGGGTAACGGACCGTACAATGAGCAGTTCTTC
CDR3: CASSLGNGPYNEQFF

D: TRBD2
size: NA
length: 20
V: TRBV4-2
J: TRBJ2-7
DNA: TGTGCCAGCAGCCAAGATTTAATAGGACTAGCGGGAGGGAGTGACTACGAGCAGTACTTC
CDR3: CASSQDLIGLAGGSDYEQYF

D: NA
size: NA
length: 14
V: TRBV28
J: TRBJ2-7
DNA: TGTGCCAGCAGTTCTATCCAGGGTCTCTACGAGCAGTACTTC
CDR3: CASSSIQGLYEQYF

D: NA
size: NA
length: 14
V: TRBV21-1
J: TRBJ1-3
DNA: TGTGCCAGCAGCAGAGACAGGGAGCGAAACACCATATATTTT
CDR3: CASSRDRERNTIYF

D: TRBD1
size: NA
length: 17
V: TRBV10-3
J: TRBJ1-4
DNA: TGTGCCATCAGTGAAAGGGGACAGCCAACAACTAATGAAAAACTGTTTTTT
CDR3: CAISERGQPTTNEKLFF

D: NA
size: NA
length: 12
V: TRBV19
J: TRBJ2-7
DNA: TGTGCCAGTAGTACGGAGGGACCCGAGCAGTACTTC
CDR3: CASSTEGPEQYF

D: NA
size: NA
length: 12
V: TRBV28
J: TRBJ1-5
DNA: TGTGCCAGCAGTCCAAAGAATCAGCCCCAGCATTTT
CDR3: CASSPKNQPQHF

D: TRBD1
size: NA
length: 15
V: TRBV7-2
J: TRBJ2-4
DNA: TGTGCCAGCAGCTTTGGACAGGGGGCCAAAAACATTCAGTACTTC
CDR3: CASSFGQGAKNIQYF

D: NA
size: NA
length: 14
V: TRBV11-2
J: TRBJ2-5
DNA: TGTGCCAGCAGCGACGGACTCAGGAGCTGGGGGCAGTACTTC
CDR3: CASSDGLRSWGQYF

D: NA
size: NA
length: 12
V: TRBV30
J: TRBJ2-7
DNA: TGTGCCTGGAGTGGGTCCAGGGGCGAGCAGTACTTC
CDR3: CAWSGSRGEQYF

D: NA
size: NA
length: 13
V: TRBV29-1
J: TRBJ2-7
DNA: TGCAGCGTTGTCGGGGCCGTCCGTGGGGAGCAGTACTTC
CDR3: CSVVGAVRGEQYF

D: TRBD1
size: once
length: 17
V: TRBV11-2
J: TRBJ1-2
DNA: TGTGCCAGCAGCCCGTCCCGGGACAGCACCGGAAACTATGGCTACACCTTC
CDR3: CASSPSRDSTGNYGYTF

D: TRBD2
size: NA
length: 15
V: TRBV7-2
J: TRBJ2-5
DNA: TGTGCCAGCAGCCCGGGGACTAGCGGGAGAGGGACCCAGTACTTC
CDR3: CASSPGTSGRGTQYF

D: NA
size: NA
length: 14
V: TRBV4-3
J: TRBJ1-2
DNA: TGCGCCAGCAGCCAGGGCGTAGCTAACTATGGCTACACCTTC
CDR3: CASSQGVANYGYTF

D: NA
size: once
length: 13
V: TRBV7-2
J: TRBJ2-7
DNA: TGTGCCAGCAGCTTAGACAGGGTGTGGGAGCAGTACTTC
CDR3: CASSLDRVWEQYF

D: NA
size: NA
length: 14
V: TRBV7-9
J: TRBJ1-2
DNA: TGTGTCAGCAGCCTCCTGGGGGGGCCATATGGCTACACCTTC
CDR3: CVSSLLGGPYGYTF

D: NA
size: NA
length: 15
V: TRBV4-1
J: TRBJ2-3
DNA: TGCGCCAGCAGCCAGCCGACAGCATACACAGATACGCAGTATTTT
CDR3: CASSQPTAYTDTQYF